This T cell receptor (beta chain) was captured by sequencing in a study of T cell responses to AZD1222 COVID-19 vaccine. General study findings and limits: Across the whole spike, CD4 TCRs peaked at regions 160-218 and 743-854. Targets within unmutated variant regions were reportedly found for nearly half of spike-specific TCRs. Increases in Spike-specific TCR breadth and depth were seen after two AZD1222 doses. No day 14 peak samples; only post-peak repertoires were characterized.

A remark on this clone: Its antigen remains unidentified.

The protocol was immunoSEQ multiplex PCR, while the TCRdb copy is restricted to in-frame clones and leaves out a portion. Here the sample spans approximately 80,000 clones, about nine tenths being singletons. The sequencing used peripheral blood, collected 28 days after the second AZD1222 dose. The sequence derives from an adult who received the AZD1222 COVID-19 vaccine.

CDR3 coding DNA: TGTGCCAGCAGCAGGGACAGGGGCTATGGCTACACCTTC. This encodes CASSRDRGYGYTF. This chain links TRBV5-4 with TRBJ1-2; 10 bases fit TRBD1. With 4 bases clipped from V and 4 bases from J, the junction kept 1 base outside the gene matches. Germline assignment: CDR1 SGHNT and CDR2 YYREEE (reference sequence). There are 13 residues in the CDR3.